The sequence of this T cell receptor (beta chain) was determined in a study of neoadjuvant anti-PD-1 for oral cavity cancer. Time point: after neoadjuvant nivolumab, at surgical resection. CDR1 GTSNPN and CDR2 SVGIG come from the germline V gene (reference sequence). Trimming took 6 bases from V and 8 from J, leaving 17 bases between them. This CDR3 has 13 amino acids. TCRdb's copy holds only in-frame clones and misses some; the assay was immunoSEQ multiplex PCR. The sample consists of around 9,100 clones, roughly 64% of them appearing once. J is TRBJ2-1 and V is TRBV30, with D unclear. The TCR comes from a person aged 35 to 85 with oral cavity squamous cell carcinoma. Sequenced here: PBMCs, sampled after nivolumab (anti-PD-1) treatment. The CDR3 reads CACKVSGAHEQFF. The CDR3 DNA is TGTGCCTGCAAAGTATCTGGTGCCCATGAGCAGTTCTTC.